This T cell receptor (beta chain) was sequenced for a study of blood T cell repertoires in COVID-19. Study-level information: COVID-19 samples, acute and convalescent, were from the United States, Italy and Spain.

V shed 0 bases, J shed 1 base, and the junction held 5 bases outside the gene matches. CDR3 size: 18 residues. Germline loops: CDR1 SGDLS, CDR2 YYNGEE. In the original analysis: Estimation of nucleated cell counts was performed using reference gene primer amplification. Produced via immunoSEQ multiplex PCR; TCRdb's table is partial and in-frame only. The V and J calls and the clone size are those of that table, but D and trimming were determined from the DNA. The table shows 15,000 to 20,000 clones, with roughly 90% occurring only once. V gene TRBV9 combines with J gene TRBJ2-3; 13 bases are a match to TRBD2. Input material: peripheral blood. The source is a human donor in a cohort sampled during active COVID-19. CDR3 bases: TGTGCCAGCAGCGTAGTTGGGGGACTAGCGGGGCGCACAGATACGCAGTATTTT. It translates to CASSVVGGLAGRTDTQYF.